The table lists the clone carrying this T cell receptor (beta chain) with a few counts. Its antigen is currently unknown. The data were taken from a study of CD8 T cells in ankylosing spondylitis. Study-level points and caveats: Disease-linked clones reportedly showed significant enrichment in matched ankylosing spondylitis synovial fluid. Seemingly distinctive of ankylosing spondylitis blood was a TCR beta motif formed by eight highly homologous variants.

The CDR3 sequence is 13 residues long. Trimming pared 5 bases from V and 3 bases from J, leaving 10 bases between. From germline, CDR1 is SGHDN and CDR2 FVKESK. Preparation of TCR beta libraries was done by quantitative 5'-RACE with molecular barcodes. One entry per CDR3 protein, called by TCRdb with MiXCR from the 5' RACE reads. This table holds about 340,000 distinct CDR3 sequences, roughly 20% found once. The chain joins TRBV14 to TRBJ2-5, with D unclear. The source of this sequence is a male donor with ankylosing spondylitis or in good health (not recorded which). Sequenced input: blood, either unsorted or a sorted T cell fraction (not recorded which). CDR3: CASSTSSEETQYF. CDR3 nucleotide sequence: TGTGCCAGCAGCACGAGTTCGGAAGAGACCCAGTACTTC.